What follows are 8 T cell receptor beta chains derived from one specimen sequenced in a study of T cell clusters in autoimmune cytopenias (dated by TCRdb to the late 2010s). The sequencer was an Illumina MiSeq. TRB rearrangements were amplified by multiplex PCR using a touch-down protocol with TRB-A and TRB-B primer pools mixed in one tube. The reads underwent TCRdb reprocessing, giving one record for each CDR3 protein sequence and no DNA. The sample's table covers a few thousand distinct CDR3 sequences. Of the sample, 2.9% falls within the top ten clones. Each sample's TRB amplification started from roughly 270 ng of peripheral blood genomic DNA, which corresponds to 38,000 or so genome equivalents. The same sample was also used in a study of T cell repertoires in aging, cancer and after chemotherapy.

Sequenced sample: peripheral blood. The receptors derive from a human donor in good health.

Judged by frequency, this clonotype is medium-sized (0.01 to 0.1%). The chain combines TRBV6-5 with TRBJ2-3; without DNA, the TCRdb call of TRBD2 cannot be checked. This CDR3 comprises 13 residues. Germline V gives CDR1 MNHEY, CDR2 SVGAGI. The CDR3 loop reads CATGDWPTDTQYF.

By frequency, this clonotype is medium-sized. The rearrangement uses TRBV5-4 and TRBJ2-5; checking the TCRdb D call of TRBD1 is not possible without DNA. Germline V gene data show CDR1 as SGHNT and CDR2 as YYREEE (reference sequence). The CDR3 runs to 15 residues. CDR3: CASSTDSSPTETQYF.

The chain carries TRBV11-1 and TRBJ2-2; TCRdb names TRBD2, which stays unverified in the absence of DNA. Germline-derived CDR1 and CDR2 are SGHAT and FQDESV (reference sequence). The CDR3 covers 16 residues. CDR3 region: CTSSPLAGGSTGELFF.

This clonotype is labeled medium-sized based on frequency. The V gene is TRBV6-5, the J gene TRBJ1-2. Germline CDR1 and CDR2: MNHEY and SVGAGI. CDR3 length equals 13 residues. CDR3: CASSYVPNYGYTF.

This clonotype ranks as medium-sized in terms of frequency. CDR3 amino acids: CASREGGAGQPQHF. The J gene is TRBJ1-5, the V gene TRBV6-5; TCRdb gives TRBD1 as the D gene, but with no DNA this cannot be confirmed. Germline V lookup: CDR1 MNHEY, CDR2 SVGAGI. This CDR3 spans 14 amino acids.

This clonotype is called medium-sized based on its frequency. J is TRBJ2-5 and V is TRBV11-3; TCRdb outputs TRBD1, but without DNA this stays unchecked. CDR1 is SGHNT, CDR2 YENEEA, per germline. This CDR3 comprises 15 residues. The CDR3 loop is CASSLAGTAQETQYF. Using reference TRBV11-3 and TRBJ2-5 for the parts outside the CDR3, the full variable domain is EAGVVQSPRYKIIEKKQPVAFWCNPISGHNTLYWYLQNLGQGPELLIRYENEEAVDDSQLPKDRFSAERLKGVDSTLKIQPAELGDSAVYLCASSLAGTAQETQYFGPGTRLLVL.

The chain recombines TRBV19 with TRBJ2-2; TCRdb names TRBD2, which stays unverified in the absence of DNA. This CDR3 has 13 residues. In germline, CDR1 is LNHDA, CDR2 SQIVND (reference sequence). CDR3 amino acids: CASSAAGTGELFF.

Here the CDR3 reads CASSTNSWGTGIRQGTEAFF. J is TRBJ1-1 and V is TRBV27; checking the TCRdb D call of TRBD1 is not possible without DNA. This CDR3 contains 20 residues. Germline V gene lookup returns CDR1 MNHEY and CDR2 SMNVEV (reference sequence).